A single sample gave rise to the 9 T cell receptor beta chains below, sequenced in a study of blood T cells in healthy people across ages. PCR was performed a second time for 7 to 11 cycles using a sample-barcoded 5' primer and a J-beta primer mix. TCRdb reprocessed the 5' RACE reads via MiXCR and lists one record per CDR3 protein. The data hold about 590,000 distinct CDR3 sequences, with under 30% observed a single time. The sample consisted of blood. The receptors originated from a woman of 80 years or more in good health.

The CDR3 here is CASRDGQNQPQHF. The CDR3 DNA is TGTGCCAGCAGGGATGGGCAGAATCAGCCCCAGCATTTT. The chain is built from TRBV2 and TRBJ1-5; D not certain. The germline V gene has CDR1 SNHLY and CDR2 FYNNEI. The CDR3 is 13 amino acids. The V end lost 6 bases, the J end lost 4 bases, and 10 bases lay between the germline ends.

V and J are TRBV15 and TRBJ2-1, with 13 bases matching TRBD2. CDR1 is LNHNV, CDR2 YYDKDF, per germline (reference sequence). This CDR3 region has 17 residues. V dropped 3 bases and J dropped 7; count of bases not matched to a gene: 9. The chain's CDR3 is CATSRTLAGGAGNEQFF. DNA of the CDR3: TGTGCCACCAGCAGGACACTAGCGGGGGGGGCAGGTAATGAGCAGTTCTTC.

This clonotype showed up many times. The chain carries TRBV29-1 and TRBJ2-2; D remains unclear. The germline gives CDR1 SQVTM, CDR2 ANQGSEA. CDR3 length: 11 amino acids. V lost 4 bases to trimming and J lost 4 bases, with 4 bases between them. The CDR3 nucleotides are TGCAGCGTTGCGGTCACCGGGGAGCTGTTTTTT. It yields the protein CSVAVTGELFF.

This clonotype was found a few times. J is TRBJ2-5 and V is TRBV11-2; 8 bases map to TRBD2. V shed 3 bases, J shed 11 bases, and the junction held 14 bases outside the gene matches. The CDR3 has 15 amino acids. The germline CDR1 and CDR2 sequences are SGHAT and FQNNGV. CDR3 region: CASSFSGTRRNEQYF. The CDR3 region has the DNA TGTGCCAGCAGCTTTTCCGGGACTAGAAGGAATGAGCAGTACTTC.

A single count supports this clonotype. This chain joins TRBV6-2 or TRBV6-3 and TRBJ2-7; TRBD1 agrees at 7 bases. The CDR3 totals 13 residues. In germline, CDR1 is MNHEY, CDR2 SVGEGT. With 6 bases clipped from V and 2 bases from J, the junction kept 4 bases outside the gene matches. DNA of the CDR3: TGTGCCAGCAGGGGACAGATCACCTACGAGCAGTACTTC. Its protein is CASRGQITYEQYF.

This clonotype was recorded at least ten times. The chain joins TRBV12-3 or TRBV12-4 to TRBJ2-1, with 8 bases matching TRBD2. The CDR3 is 13 residues long. Trimming removed 0 bases from V and 10 bases from J; junction bases left unmatched: 2. DNA for the CDR3: TGTGCCAGCAGTTTAGCGGCTAGCGGGGAGCAGTTCTTC. This translates into CASSLAASGEQFF.

The V and J genes are TRBV6-2 or TRBV6-3 and TRBJ2-1, with 8 bases matching TRBD2. The trim removed 1 base at V and 2 bases at J, leaving 4 bases unmatched. There are 16 residues in the CDR3. Germline CDR1 is MNHEY and CDR2 is SVGEGT. This CDR3 is CASSYLRGATYNEQFF. The CDR3 DNA is TGTGCCAGCAGTTACTTGCGGGGGGCTACCTACAATGAGCAGTTCTTC.

The CDR3 DNA is TGTGCCAGCAGTTACCTGAGGGCAGGTACGCAGTATTTT. This codes for CASSYLRAGTQYF. The rearrangement links TRBV6-6 to TRBJ2-3; maybe TRBD2 (5 bases). This CDR3 contains 13 residues. Germline values: CDR1 MNHNY, CDR2 SVGAGI (reference sequence). Trimming took off 2 bases at V and 8 bases at J, with 11 bases between the two ends.

The J gene is TRBJ1-2, the V gene TRBV14; D unclear. The germline V gene encodes CDR1 SGHDN and CDR2 FVKESK. This CDR3 has 14 residues. V lost 0 bases, J lost 6 bases, and 11 bases lay in between. The CDR3 region has the DNA TGTGCCAGCAGCCAAGATCTGAGTTGGAATGGCTACACCTTC. Protein: CASSQDLSWNGYTF.